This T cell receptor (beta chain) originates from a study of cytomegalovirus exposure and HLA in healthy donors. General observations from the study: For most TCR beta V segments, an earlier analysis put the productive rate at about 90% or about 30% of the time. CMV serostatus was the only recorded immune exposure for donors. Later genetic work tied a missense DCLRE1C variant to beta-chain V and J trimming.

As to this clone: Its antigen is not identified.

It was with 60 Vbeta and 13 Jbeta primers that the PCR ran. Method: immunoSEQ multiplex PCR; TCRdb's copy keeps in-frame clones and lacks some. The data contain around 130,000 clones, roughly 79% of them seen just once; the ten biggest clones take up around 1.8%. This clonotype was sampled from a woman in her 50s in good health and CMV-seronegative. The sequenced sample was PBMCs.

The CDR3: CASSPSGGLTGGNEQFF. The DNA of the CDR3 is TGTGCCAGCTCACCATCGGGAGGCCTAACGGGGGGCAATGAGCAGTTCTTC. The rearrangement joins TRBV18 to TRBJ2-1; 7 bases match TRBD2. The CDR3 length is 17 residues. With V trimmed by 2 bases and J by 6 bases, 13 bases remained unmatched. Germline assignment: CDR1 KGHSH and CDR2 LQKENI.